The 8 T cell receptor beta chains presented below share a single source sample, sequenced in a study. TCRdb processed the 5' RACE reads anew with MiXCR; each CDR3 protein has one entry. The profile shows around 34,000 distinct CDR3 sequences, 20% to 30% of them singletons. Tregs were sorted as CD4+CD25+CD127-/low cells. The sequencing input was tumor-infiltrating Tregs sorted from the breast tumor. The receptors derive from a female donor with breast cancer.

Ten or more counts support this clonotype. This chain connects TRBV11-2 to TRBJ2-1; 8 nucleotides agree with TRBD1. With V trimmed by 3 bases and J by 7 bases, 5 bases remained unmatched. Germline CDR1 is SGHAT and CDR2 is FQNNGV. This CDR3 comprises 14 residues. CDR3 in amino acids: CASSLPGGWNEQFF. CDR3 DNA sequence: TGTGCCAGCAGCTTGCCAGGGGGCTGGAATGAGCAGTTCTTC. The complete variable domain, with remaining parts taken from reference TRBV11-2 and TRBJ2-1, reads EAGVAQSPRYKIIEKRQSVAFWCNPISGHATLYWYQQILGQGPKLLIQFQNNGVVDDSQLPKDRFSAERLKGVDSTLKIQPAKLEDSAVYLCASSLPGGWNEQFFGPGTRLTVL.

This clonotype was observed a handful of times. The gene calls are TRBV25-1 and TRBJ2-7; D gene unclear. The CDR3 totals 11 residues. Trimming removed 4 bases at V and 7 bases at J, with 8 bases between. The germline CDR1 and CDR2 sequences are MGHDK and SYGVNS. Written as DNA, the CDR3 is TGTGCCAGCAGTGTATACAATGAGCAGTACTTC. It specifies CASSVYNEQYF.

This clonotype showed up many times. The CDR3, as DNA: TGCAGTGCTAGGGATCCTTGGACTAGCGGGAGGGTCAATGAGCAGTTCTTC. Translation: CSARDPWTSGRVNEQFF. This chain connects TRBV20-1 to TRBJ2-1, with 15 bases identical to TRBD2. There are 17 residues in the CDR3. The V and J ends lost 3 bases and 6 bases, in that order; junction bases with no gene match: 9. CDR1 DFQATT and CDR2 SNEGSKA come from the germline V gene (reference sequence).

About this clonotype: A much larger clone is a single base away; this may be a read error. The J gene is TRBJ1-1, the V gene TRBV6-5, with 10 bases matching TRBD1. Per germline, CDR1 MNHEY and CDR2 SVGAGI. This CDR3 spans 15 amino acids. CDR3 bases: TGTGCCAGCAGGTCACCGGGACAGGGGAACACTGAAGCTTCCTTT. Translated: CASRSPGQGNTEASF.

In regard to this clonotype: This may stem from a read error, because a much larger clone lies one nucleotide away. The V gene is TRBV29-1, the J gene TRBJ2-7; TRBD2 matches 10 bases. The trim removed 7 bases at V and 0 bases at J, leaving 9 bases unmatched. Germline CDR1 reads SQVTM; CDR2 reads ANQGSEA. The CDR3 has 15 residues. The CDR3 DNA reads as TGCAGCGCTGCGAGAGCGGGAGGGCCCTCCTACGAGCAGTACTTC. Amino acids: CSAARAGGPSYEQYF.

As for this clonotype: A much larger clone sits a single nucleotide away, making a read error possible. The chain combines TRBV6-5 with TRBJ2-7; the match to TRBD2 covers 8 bases. The CDR3 contains 14 residues. The germline gives CDR1 MNHEY, CDR2 SVGAGI. The V gene end was trimmed by 6 bases and the J gene end by 4 bases; junction bases not matched to a gene: 8. Here the CDR3 reads CASSLPSGRYEQYF. The CDR3 region has the DNA TGTGCCAGCAGCCTACCCAGCGGGAGATACGAGCAGTACTTC.

This clonotype was seen at least ten times. The chain carries TRBV30 and TRBJ1-1, with D unclear. CDR3 length: 14 residues. Per the germline V gene, CDR1 is GTSNPN and CDR2 is SVGIG (reference sequence). Between the trimmed V and J ends, which lost 1 base and 4 bases, there was a span of 13 bases. For the CDR3, the DNA is TGTGCCTGGAGTGCTCCTCCCGGCGGCACTGAAGCTTTCTTT. Its protein product is CAWSAPPGGTEAFF.

This sequence joins TRBV20-1 and TRBJ2-1, with D hard to call. The length of the CDR3 is 14 residues. V lost 6 bases and J lost 5, with 17 bases in between. Germline V gene lookup returns CDR1 DFQATT and CDR2 SNEGSKA (reference sequence). DNA of the CDR3: TGCAGTGCCAAGCCGGTAACCCCGAACAATGAGCAGTTCTTC. It encodes CSAKPVTPNNEQFF.